This entry is about one TCR beta chain. Its antigen is as yet unknown. The sample originates from a study of shared clonotypes between healthy human individuals. Notes on the study in general: Between a handful of donors, naive CD4 clonotypes were shared at a level of about 5.3%. All-four-donor shared clonotypes had higher generation probabilities than non-shared clonotypes did.

Germline trimming cut 4 bases from V and 0 bases from J; bases unmatched to any gene: 10. The CDR3 is 17 amino acids. Looked up from germline, CDR1 is MGHRA and CDR2 is YSYEKL. CD8 cells regarded as naive lacked CD45RO, were positively chosen for CCR7, and omitted terminally differentiated effector memory CD45RA+ cells. Only in-frame clones appear in the TCRdb table, and some are missing; sequencing was by immunoSEQ multiplex PCR. The sample has some 1,900,000 clones, about 95% seen once. This receptor was obtained from a man younger than 35 in good health. The gene calls are TRBV4-1 and TRBJ1-1; TRBD1 matches 8 bases. Sequencing input: naive CD8+ T cells sorted from blood. DNA for the CDR3: TGCGCCAGCAGCCCTCAAGGGCAGGGGGCGCTGAACACTGAAGCTTTCTTT. Amino acid sequence: CASSPQGQGALNTEAFF.